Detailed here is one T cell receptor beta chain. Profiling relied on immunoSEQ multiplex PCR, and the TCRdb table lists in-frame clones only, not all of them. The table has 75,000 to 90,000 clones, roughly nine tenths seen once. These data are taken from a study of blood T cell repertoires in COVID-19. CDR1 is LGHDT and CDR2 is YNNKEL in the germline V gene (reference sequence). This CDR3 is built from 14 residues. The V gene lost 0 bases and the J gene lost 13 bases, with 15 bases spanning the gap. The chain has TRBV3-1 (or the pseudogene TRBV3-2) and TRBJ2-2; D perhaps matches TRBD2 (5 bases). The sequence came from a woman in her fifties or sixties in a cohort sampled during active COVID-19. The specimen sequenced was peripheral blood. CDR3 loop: CASSQENSGMGLFF. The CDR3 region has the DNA TGTGCCAGCAGCCAAGAAAACTCGGGGATGGGGCTGTTTTTT.